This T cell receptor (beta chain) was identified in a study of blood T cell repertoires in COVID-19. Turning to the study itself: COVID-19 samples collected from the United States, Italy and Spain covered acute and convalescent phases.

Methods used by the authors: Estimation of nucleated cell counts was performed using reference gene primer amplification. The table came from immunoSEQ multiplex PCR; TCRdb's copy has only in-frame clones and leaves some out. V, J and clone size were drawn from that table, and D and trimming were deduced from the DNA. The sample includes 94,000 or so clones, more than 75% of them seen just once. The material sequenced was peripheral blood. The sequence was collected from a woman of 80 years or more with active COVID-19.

The CDR3: CASSPQGPPYEQYF. DNA of the CDR3: TGTGCCAGCTCACCGCAGGGGCCTCCCTACGAGCAGTACTTC. The chain employs TRBV18 and TRBJ2-7; the D gene is possibly TRBD1 (6 bases). CDR1 is KGHSH and CDR2 is LQKENI in the germline V gene. The length of the CDR3 is 14 residues. V lost 3 bases and J 2 bases, leaving 11 bases between the germline ends.